This entry lists 23 T cell receptor beta chains sequenced from one sample in a study of shared clonotypes between healthy human individuals. Profiling relied on immunoSEQ multiplex PCR, and the TCRdb table lists in-frame clones only, not all of them. This repertoire shows over 2 million clones, just under 95% found once; its top ten account for approximately 1.2%. CD45RO-negative CD8 cells positively selected for CCR7 made up the naive population, which excluded terminally differentiated effector memory CD45RA+ cells. The sample was naive CD8+ T cells sorted from blood. All receptors derive from a man younger than 35 in good health.

The chain employs TRBV5-4 and TRBJ1-2, with TRBD1 matching 7 bases. Germline trimming cut 2 bases from V and 4 bases from J; bases unmatched to any gene: 5. CDR3 length: 14 amino acids. The germline V gene encodes CDR1 SGHNT and CDR2 YYREEE (reference sequence). The CDR3 sequence is CASSFKGALYGYTF. For the CDR3, the DNA is TGTGCCAGCAGCTTTAAGGGGGCGCTCTATGGCTACACCTTC.

This sequence joins TRBV7-9 and TRBJ2-3; D is ambiguous. The CDR3 is 12 amino acids. From germline, CDR1 is SEHNR and CDR2 FQNEAQ (reference sequence). The V end lost 4 bases, the J end lost 5 bases, and 7 bases lay between the germline ends. The CDR3 loop reads CASSYEKDTQYF. CDR3 nucleotides: TGTGCCAGCAGCTACGAAAAAGATACGCAGTATTTT.

This chain links TRBV28 with TRBJ1-1; D might be TRBD1 (6 bases). V was pared by 6 bases and J by 1 base, with 15 bases between. From germline, CDR1 is MDHEN and CDR2 SYDVKM. This CDR3 contains 15 residues. CDR3 bases: TGTGCCAGCAGGACTGCGGGACACCCGAACACTGAAGCTTTCTTT. This codes for CASRTAGHPNTEAFF.

The V and J genes are TRBV29-1 and TRBJ2-1; no firm D call. Germline values: CDR1 SQVTM, CDR2 ANQGSEA. The CDR3 is 16 amino acids. V lost 1 base and J 7 bases, leaving 20 bases between the germline ends. The CDR3 sequence is CSVEGADRVIINEQFF. The CDR3 region has the DNA TGCAGCGTTGAAGGCGCCGACCGGGTAATTATAAATGAGCAGTTCTTC.

V and J are TRBV10-2 and TRBJ2-1, with D perhaps matching TRBD2 (5 bases). The CDR3 is made up of 14 amino acids. Trimming left V 4 bases short and J 9 bases short, with 16 bases between. The germline gives CDR1 WSHSY, CDR2 SAAADI. This CDR3 reads CASSAPRVPTEQFF. The CDR3 region has the DNA TGCGCCAGCAGTGCCCCGAGGGTACCGACTGAGCAGTTCTTC.

V gene TRBV13 combines with J gene TRBJ1-2; possibly TRBD1 for D (6 bases). This CDR3 is built from 15 residues. Germline assignment: CDR1 PRHDT and CDR2 FYEKMQ (reference sequence). Trimming took 0 bases from V and 2 from J, leaving 10 bases between them. The CDR3 nucleotides are TGTGCCAGCAGCTTAGGACAGGGCCACAACTATGGCTACACCTTC. Translation: CASSLGQGHNYGYTF.

This clone was seen a few times. CDR3 loop: CASSSSDITYEQYF. As DNA, the CDR3 is TGTGCCAGCAGCTCCTCAGACATTACCTACGAGCAGTACTTC. This chain uses TRBV5-4 with TRBJ2-7; D unclear. CDR1 is SGHNT and CDR2 is YYREEE in the germline V gene (reference sequence). The V end lost 3 bases, the J end lost 2 bases, and 12 bases lay between the germline ends. The CDR3 sequence is 14 residues long.

In regard to this clone: This specimen includes other DNA sequences encoding the same CDR3. This chain uses TRBV30 with TRBJ1-2; unclear D gene. CDR1 GTSNPN and CDR2 SVGIG come from the germline V gene (reference sequence). The CDR3 contains 14 residues. V shed 2 bases and J shed 1 base, with 11 bases lying between them. This chain's CDR3 is CAWSWENSNYGYTF. CDR3 DNA: TGTGCCTGGAGTTGGGAGAACAGTAACTATGGCTACACCTTC.

The chain employs TRBV27 and TRBJ2-2; 8 nucleotides align to TRBD1. The trim removed 5 bases at V and 6 bases at J, leaving 5 bases unmatched. This CDR3 spans 14 amino acids. Germline V gene data show CDR1 as MNHEY and CDR2 as SMNVEV (reference sequence). This CDR3 reads CASSVTGVAGELFF. CDR3 in DNA: TGTGCCAGCAGTGTGACAGGGGTGGCCGGGGAGCTGTTTTTT.

The V and J genes are TRBV11-2 and TRBJ2-7, with a possible D match to TRBD2 (5 bases). There are 14 residues in the CDR3. With 5 bases removed from V and 1 base from J, the gap between germline ends came to 12 bases. CDR1 SGHAT and CDR2 FQNNGV come from the germline V gene. The CDR3 sequence is CASSPGSGSYEQYF. CDR3 DNA sequence: TGTGCCAGCAGCCCGGGGTCAGGATCCTACGAGCAGTACTTC.

With regard to this clone: Distinct nucleotide sequences in the sample also encode this CDR3. CDR3 amino acids: CASSTGGYEQYF. CDR3 sequence (DNA): TGTGCCAGCAGCACCGGAGGGTACGAGCAGTACTTC. The chain is built from TRBV9 and TRBJ2-7, with a tentative D call TRBD2 (6 bases). CDR3 length: 12 residues. CDR1 and CDR2 from the germline V gene are SGDLS and YYNGEE. Between the trimmed V and J ends, which lost 4 bases and 4 bases, there was a span of 9 bases.

V gene TRBV4-3 combines with J gene TRBJ2-1; D call uncertain. This CDR3 region has 16 residues. Germline lookup yields CDR1 LGHNA and CDR2 YSLEER. The V gene lost 0 bases and the J gene lost 7 bases, with 16 bases spanning the gap. CDR3 nucleotides: TGCGCCAGCAGCCAAGATGGCAGCTACCAAGGGAATGAGCAGTTCTTC. Translated: CASSQDGSYQGNEQFF.

The chain couples TRBV29-1 to TRBJ2-7; 7 nucleotides agree with TRBD1. Germline V lookup: CDR1 SQVTM, CDR2 ANQGSEA. The V and J ends lost 5 bases and 3 bases, in that order; junction bases with no gene match: 10. CDR3 length equals 14 residues. In DNA, the CDR3 is TGCAGCGTTCCGGTCCCAGGGGGAGTCTACGAGCAGTACTTC. Translation gives CSVPVPGGVYEQYF.

The V gene is TRBV27, the J gene TRBJ2-7, with D unresolved. The V and J ends lost 0 bases and 1 base respectively, with 13 bases between them. The germline V gene has CDR1 MNHEY and CDR2 SMNVEV (reference sequence). The CDR3 covers 16 residues. CDR3 coding DNA: TGTGCCAGCAGTTTATCCACCCCGGGTTGGTCCTACGAGCAGTACTTC. Translated: CASSLSTPGWSYEQYF.

The chain has TRBV28 and TRBJ2-6; possibly TRBD1 or TRBD2 for D (5 bases each). V lost 6 bases, J lost 6 bases, and 12 bases lay in between. This CDR3 spans 14 amino acids. In germline, CDR1 is MDHEN, CDR2 SYDVKM. The CDR3 DNA reads as TGTGCCAGCAGCTGGACACTAGAGGCCAACGTCCTGACTTTC. This gives the protein CASSWTLEANVLTF. Combining the CDR3 with reference TRBV28 and TRBJ2-6 gives the whole variable domain DVKVTQSSRYLVKRTGEKVFLECVQDMDHENMFWYRQDPGLGLRLIYFSYDVKMKEKGDIPEGYSVSREKKERFSLILESASTNQTSMYLCASSWTLEANVLTFGAGSRLTVL.

V gene TRBV19 combines with J gene TRBJ1-3; D call uncertain. Germline-derived CDR1 and CDR2 are LNHDA and SQIVND (reference sequence). This CDR3 is 15 amino acids long. Trimming shortened V by 1 base and J by 0 bases, and 7 bases separated the two germline ends. DNA of the CDR3: TGTGCCAGTAGTATAGCGAGATCCTCTGGAAACACCATATATTTT. It encodes CASSIARSSGNTIYF.

The chain is built from TRBV9 and TRBJ2-1; 13 bases map to TRBD2. CDR3 length: 17 amino acids. The V segment lost 4 bases and the J segment 9 bases; nucleotides outside the gene matches: 13. The V gene's germline CDR1 is SGDLS and CDR2 YYNGEE. The CDR3 spells CASSHLGGTSGMTEQFF. The CDR3 bases are TGTGCCAGCAGCCACCTGGGGGGGACTAGCGGGATGACTGAGCAGTTCTTC.

The chain carries TRBV27 and TRBJ1-1, with D perhaps matching TRBD1 (6 bases). The V and J ends lost 3 bases and 2 bases respectively, with 19 bases between them. Germline loops: CDR1 MNHEY, CDR2 SMNVEV (reference sequence). CDR3 length: 17 residues. CDR3 DNA sequence: TGTGCCAGCAGTTTCCTCTCCAGGGCAGGGGATAACACTGAAGCTTTCTTT. Its translation is CASSFLSRAGDNTEAFF.

This clone was recorded only once. The chain employs TRBV6-5 and TRBJ2-1, with D maybe TRBD2 (5 bases). There are 14 residues in the CDR3. Germline values: CDR1 MNHEY, CDR2 SVGAGI. V was pared by 6 bases and J by 6 bases, with 15 bases between. CDR3 sequence: CASSLDGVTNEQFF. The DNA for the CDR3 is TGTGCCAGCAGCCTGGACGGGGTTACCAATGAGCAGTTCTTC.

The V call is TRBV6-5, the J call TRBJ1-1, with 7 nucleotides matching TRBD1. Germline CDR1 and CDR2: MNHEY and SVGAGI. V shed 4 bases and J 3 bases; nucleotides not matched to a gene: 8. There are 15 residues in the CDR3. CDR3 in amino acids: CASSWDSQGHTEAFF. The CDR3 DNA reads as TGTGCCAGCAGTTGGGACAGCCAAGGACACACTGAAGCTTTCTTT.

V is TRBV18 and J is TRBJ2-7; D is ambiguous. The V end was cut by 2 bases, the J end by 7 bases, with 12 bases between. This CDR3 has 13 amino acids. The germline gives CDR1 KGHSH, CDR2 LQKENI. CDR3 region: CASSPAPLGEQYF. The CDR3 DNA is TGTGCCAGCTCACCAGCCCCCTTGGGGGAGCAGTACTTC. The full variable domain, completed using reference TRBV18 and TRBJ2-7, is NAGVMQNPRHLVRRRGQEARLRCSPMKGHSHVYWYRQLPEEGLKFMVYLQKENIIDESGMPKERFSAEFPKEGPSILRIQQVVRGDSAAYFCASSPAPLGEQYFGPGTRLTVT.

Here the CDR3 reads CASSPFMTSGDTQYF. Written as DNA, the CDR3 is TGTGCCAGCAGCCCATTTATGACATCGGGGGATACGCAGTATTTT. The chain has TRBV9 and TRBJ2-3; possible D gene TRBD2, 5 bases. This CDR3 has 15 residues. The V gene lost 4 bases and the J gene lost 6 bases, with 18 bases spanning the gap. CDR1 is SGDLS and CDR2 is YYNGEE in the germline V gene. The full variable domain, its missing parts supplied by reference TRBV9 and TRBJ2-3, is DSGVTQTPKHLITATGQRVTLRCSPRSGDLSVYWYQQSLDQGLQFLIQYYNGEERAKGNILERFSAQQFPDLHSELNLSSLELGDSALYFCASSPFMTSGDTQYFGPGTRLTVL.

Comments on this clone: The identical CDR3 is also encoded by other nucleotide sequences in the sample. CDR3 residues: CASSIGQGDGYTF. The CDR3 bases are TGTGCCAGTAGTATCGGACAGGGAGATGGCTACACCTTC. This chain uses TRBV19 with TRBJ1-2, with TRBD1 identical over 8 bases. The CDR3 is 13 amino acids. With V trimmed by 3 bases and J by 6 bases, 3 bases remained unmatched. Germline lookup yields CDR1 LNHDA and CDR2 SQIVND (reference sequence).